The sequence of this T cell receptor beta chain was determined in a study of CD8+ T cells in alopecia areata. Study-wide context: It was oral tofacitinib, at 5 to 10 mg twice daily, that treated patients received. Patients remained on tofacitinib for 6 to 18 months and then went 6 months without it.

Obtained from alopecia areata patients were lesional scalp punch biopsies along with peripheral blood. PBMCs served as the source from which CD4+ and CD8+ T cells were sorted. RNA was isolated and reverse transcribed to cDNA, the sequencing template. TCRdb keeps only in-frame clones here, not all; method: immunoSEQ multiplex PCR. The profile shows roughly 170,000 clones, around 60% of them singletons. This clone was recorded a few times. Deletions cut 2 bases from V and 10 bases from J, with 12 bases between. Per the germline V gene, CDR1 is MGHDK and CDR2 is SYGVNS. This CDR3 has 14 amino acids. This sample comprised CD4+ T cells sorted from blood, obtained at week 0. This clonotype originated in a human donor with alopecia areata. The chain is built from TRBV25-1 and TRBJ1-6, with a weak D call TRBD1 (5 bases). In DNA form, the CDR3 reads TGTGCCAGCAGTGAACGGGGGTCTTGGTCACCCCTCCACTTT. This gives the protein CASSERGSWSPLHF. The full variable domain, rest sourced from reference TRBV25-1 and TRBJ1-6, is EADIYQTPRYLVIGTGKKITLECSQTMGHDKMYWYQQDPGMELHLIHYSYGVNSTEKGDLSSESTVSRIRTEHFPLTLESARPSHTSQYLCASSERGSWSPLHFGNGTRLTVT.